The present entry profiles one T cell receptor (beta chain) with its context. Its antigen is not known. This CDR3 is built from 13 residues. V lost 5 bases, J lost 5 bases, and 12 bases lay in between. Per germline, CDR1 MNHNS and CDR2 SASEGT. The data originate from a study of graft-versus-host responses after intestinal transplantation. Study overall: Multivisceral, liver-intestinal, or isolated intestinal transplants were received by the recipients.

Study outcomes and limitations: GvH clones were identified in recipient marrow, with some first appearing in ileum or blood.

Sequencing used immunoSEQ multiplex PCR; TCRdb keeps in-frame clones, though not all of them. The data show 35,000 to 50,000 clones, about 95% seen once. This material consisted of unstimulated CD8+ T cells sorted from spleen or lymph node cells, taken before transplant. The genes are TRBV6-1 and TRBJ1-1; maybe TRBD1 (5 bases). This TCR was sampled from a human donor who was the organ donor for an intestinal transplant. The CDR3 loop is CASSLQVWTEAFF. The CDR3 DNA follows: TGTGCCAGCAGTTTACAGGTCTGGACTGAAGCTTTCTTT.